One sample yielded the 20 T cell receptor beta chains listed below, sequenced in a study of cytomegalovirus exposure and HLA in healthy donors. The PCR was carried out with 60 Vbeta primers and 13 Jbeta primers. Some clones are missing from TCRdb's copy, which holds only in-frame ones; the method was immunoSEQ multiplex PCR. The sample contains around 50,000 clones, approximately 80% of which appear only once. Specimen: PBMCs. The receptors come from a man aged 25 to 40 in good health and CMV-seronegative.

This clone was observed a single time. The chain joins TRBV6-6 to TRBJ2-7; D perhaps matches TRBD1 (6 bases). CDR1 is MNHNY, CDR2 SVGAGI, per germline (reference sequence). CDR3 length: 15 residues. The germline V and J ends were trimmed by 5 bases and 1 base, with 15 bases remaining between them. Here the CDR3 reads CASSPDSPPSYEQYF. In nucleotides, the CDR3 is TGTGCCAGCAGTCCGGACAGTCCTCCGTCCTACGAGCAGTACTTC.

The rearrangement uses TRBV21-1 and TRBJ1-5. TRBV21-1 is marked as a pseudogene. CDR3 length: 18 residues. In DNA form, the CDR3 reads TGTGCCAGCAGCAAAGCTCTTCGATTTGGTCGGGAACATCAGCCCCAGCATTTT. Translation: CASSKALRFGREHQPQHF.

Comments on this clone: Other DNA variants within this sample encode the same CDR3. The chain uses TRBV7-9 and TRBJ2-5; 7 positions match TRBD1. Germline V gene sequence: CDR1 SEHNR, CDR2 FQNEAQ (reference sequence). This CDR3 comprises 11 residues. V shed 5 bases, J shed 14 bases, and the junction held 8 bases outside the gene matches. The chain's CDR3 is CASSTGTAPYF. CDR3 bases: TGTGCCAGCAGCACAGGGACAGCGCCATACTTC.

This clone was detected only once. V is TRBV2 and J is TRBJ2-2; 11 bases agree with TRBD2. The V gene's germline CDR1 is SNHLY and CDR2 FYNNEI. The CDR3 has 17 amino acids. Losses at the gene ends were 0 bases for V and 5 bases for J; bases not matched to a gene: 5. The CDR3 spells CASSEATLAGGTGELFF. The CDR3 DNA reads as TGTGCCAGCAGTGAAGCGACGCTAGCGGGAGGTACCGGGGAGCTGTTTTTT.

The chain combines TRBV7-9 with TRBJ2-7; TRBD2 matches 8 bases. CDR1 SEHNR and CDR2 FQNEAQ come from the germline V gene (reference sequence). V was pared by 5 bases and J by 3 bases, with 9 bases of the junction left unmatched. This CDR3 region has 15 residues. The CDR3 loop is CASSPWIAGLYEQYF. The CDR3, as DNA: TGTGCCAGCAGCCCCTGGATAGCGGGACTCTACGAGCAGTACTTC.

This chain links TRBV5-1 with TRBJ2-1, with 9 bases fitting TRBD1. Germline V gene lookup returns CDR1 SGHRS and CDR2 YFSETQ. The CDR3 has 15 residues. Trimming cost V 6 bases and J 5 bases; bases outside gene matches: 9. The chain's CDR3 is CASTETGGTHNEQFF. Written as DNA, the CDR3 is TGCGCCAGCACCGAGACAGGGGGTACTCACAATGAGCAGTTCTTC. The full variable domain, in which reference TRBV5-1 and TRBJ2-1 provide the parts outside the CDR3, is KAGVTQTPRYLIKTRGQQVTLSCSPISGHRSVSWYQQTPGQGLQFLFEYFSETQRNKGNFPGRFSGRQFSNSRSEMNVSTLELGDSALYLCASTETGGTHNEQFFGPGTRLTVL.

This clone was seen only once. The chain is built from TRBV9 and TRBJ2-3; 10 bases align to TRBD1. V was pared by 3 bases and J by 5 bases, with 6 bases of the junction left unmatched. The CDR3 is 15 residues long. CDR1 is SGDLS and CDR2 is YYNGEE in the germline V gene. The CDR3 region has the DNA TGTGCCAGCAGCGGGACCGGGACAGGGGAAGATACGCAGTATTTT. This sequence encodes CASSGTGTGEDTQYF.

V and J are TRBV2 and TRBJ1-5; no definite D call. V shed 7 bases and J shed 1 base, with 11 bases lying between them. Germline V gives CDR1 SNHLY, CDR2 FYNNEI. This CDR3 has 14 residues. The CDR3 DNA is TGTGCCAGCACTTTAAGGGAGAGCAATCAGCCCCAGCATTTT. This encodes CASTLRESNQPQHF.

Here the CDR3 reads CASDRLTGELFF. The CDR3 bases are TGTGCCAGCGACAGACTCACCGGGGAGCTGTTTTTT. The gene calls are TRBV11-2 and TRBJ2-2; D perhaps matches TRBD1 (5 bases). Trimming pared 8 bases from V and 4 bases from J, leaving 8 bases between. From germline, CDR1 is SGHAT and CDR2 FQNNGV. The length of the CDR3 is 12 residues.

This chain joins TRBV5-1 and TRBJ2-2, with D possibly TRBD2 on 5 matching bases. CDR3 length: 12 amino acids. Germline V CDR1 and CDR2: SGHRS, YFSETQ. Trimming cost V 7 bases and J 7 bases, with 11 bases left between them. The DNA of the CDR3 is TGCGCCAGCCGGTTAGGAGGCGGGGAGCTGTTTTTT. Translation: CASRLGGGELFF.

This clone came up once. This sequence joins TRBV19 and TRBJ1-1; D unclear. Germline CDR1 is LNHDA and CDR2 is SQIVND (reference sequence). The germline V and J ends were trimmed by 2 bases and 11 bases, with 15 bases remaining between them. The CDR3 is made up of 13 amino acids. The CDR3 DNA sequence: TGTGCCAGTAGTATATTCATCCGGGAACGGGCTTTCTTT. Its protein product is CASSIFIRERAFF.

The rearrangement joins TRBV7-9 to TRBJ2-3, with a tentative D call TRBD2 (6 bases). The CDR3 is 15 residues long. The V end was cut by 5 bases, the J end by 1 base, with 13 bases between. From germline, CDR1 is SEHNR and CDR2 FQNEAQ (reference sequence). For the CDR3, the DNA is TGTGCCAGCAGCCCCCGGGCTAGCGGCACAGATACGCAGTATTTT. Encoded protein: CASSPRASGTDTQYF.

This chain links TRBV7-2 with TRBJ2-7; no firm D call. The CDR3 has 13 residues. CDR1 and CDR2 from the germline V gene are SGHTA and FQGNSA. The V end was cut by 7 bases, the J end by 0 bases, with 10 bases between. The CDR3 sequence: CASTRPNSYEQYF. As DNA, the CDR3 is TGTGCCAGCACCAGGCCCAACTCCTACGAGCAGTACTTC.

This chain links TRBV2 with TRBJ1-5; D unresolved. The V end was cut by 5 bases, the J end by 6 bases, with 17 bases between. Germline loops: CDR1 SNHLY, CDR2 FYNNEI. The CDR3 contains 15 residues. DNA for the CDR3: TGTGCCAGCAGTCAAAAGATGCCGTCGGGTCAGCCCCAGCATTTT. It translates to CASSQKMPSGQPQHF.

This CDR3 reads CASSELRSAGGTSYEQYF. CDR3 coding DNA: TGTGCCAGCAGTGAACTCAGGAGTGCGGGGGGCACTTCCTACGAGCAGTACTTC. The J gene is TRBJ2-7, the V gene TRBV25-1, with 8 bases fitting TRBD2. The germline CDR1 and CDR2 sequences are MGHDK and SYGVNS. The CDR3 has 18 amino acids. The V segment lost 2 bases and the J segment 1 base; nucleotides outside the gene matches: 13.

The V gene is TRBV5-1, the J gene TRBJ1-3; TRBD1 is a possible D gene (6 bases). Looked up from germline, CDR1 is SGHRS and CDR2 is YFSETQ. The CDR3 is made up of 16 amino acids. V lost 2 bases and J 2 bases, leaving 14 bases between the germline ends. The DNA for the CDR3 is TGCGCCAGCAGCTTAAGCGATCCAGGGGCTGGAAACACCATATATTTT. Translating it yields CASSLSDPGAGNTIYF. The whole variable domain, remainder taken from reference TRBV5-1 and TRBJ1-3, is KAGVTQTPRYLIKTRGQQVTLSCSPISGHRSVSWYQQTPGQGLQFLFEYFSETQRNKGNFPGRFSGRQFSNSRSEMNVSTLELGDSALYLCASSLSDPGAGNTIYFGEGSWLTVV.

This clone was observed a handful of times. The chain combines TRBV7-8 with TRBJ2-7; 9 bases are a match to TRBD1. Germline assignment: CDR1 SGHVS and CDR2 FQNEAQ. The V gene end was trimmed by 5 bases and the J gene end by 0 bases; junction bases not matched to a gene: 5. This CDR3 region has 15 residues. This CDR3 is CASSPGQGPSYEQYF. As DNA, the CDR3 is TGTGCCAGCAGCCCGGGACAGGGTCCCTCCTACGAGCAGTACTTC.

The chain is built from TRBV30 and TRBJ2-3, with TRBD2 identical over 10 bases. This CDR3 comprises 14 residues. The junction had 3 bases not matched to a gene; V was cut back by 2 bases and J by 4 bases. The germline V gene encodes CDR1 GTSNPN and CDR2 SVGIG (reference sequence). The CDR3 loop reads CAWSKREGPDTQYF. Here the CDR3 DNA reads TGTGCCTGGAGTAAGCGGGAGGGTCCAGATACGCAGTATTTT.

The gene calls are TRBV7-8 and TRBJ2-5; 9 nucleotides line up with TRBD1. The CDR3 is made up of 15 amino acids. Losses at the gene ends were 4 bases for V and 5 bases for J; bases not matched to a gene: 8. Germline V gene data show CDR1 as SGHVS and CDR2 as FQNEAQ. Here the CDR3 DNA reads TGTGCCAGCAGCTCGGGGACAGGGAGGTTTGAGACCCAGTACTTC. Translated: CASSSGTGRFETQYF.

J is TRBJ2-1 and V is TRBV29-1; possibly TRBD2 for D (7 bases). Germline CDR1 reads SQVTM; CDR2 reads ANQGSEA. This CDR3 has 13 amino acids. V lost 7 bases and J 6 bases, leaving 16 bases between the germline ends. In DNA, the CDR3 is TGCAGCGCCCTTAGGGGGAGGGCCAATGAGCAGTTCTTC. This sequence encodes CSALRGRANEQFF.